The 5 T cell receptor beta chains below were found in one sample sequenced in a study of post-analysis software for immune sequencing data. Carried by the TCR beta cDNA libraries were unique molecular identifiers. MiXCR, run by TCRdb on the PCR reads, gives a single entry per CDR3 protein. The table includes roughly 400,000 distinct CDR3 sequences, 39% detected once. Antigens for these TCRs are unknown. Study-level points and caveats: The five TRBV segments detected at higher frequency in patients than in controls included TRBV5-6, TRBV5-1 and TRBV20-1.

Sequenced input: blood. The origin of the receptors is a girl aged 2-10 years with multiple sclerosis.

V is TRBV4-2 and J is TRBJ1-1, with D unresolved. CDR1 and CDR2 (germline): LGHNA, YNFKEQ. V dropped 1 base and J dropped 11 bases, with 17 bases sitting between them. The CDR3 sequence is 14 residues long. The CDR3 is CASSQVGGRDLAFF. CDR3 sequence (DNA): TGTGCCAGCAGCCAAGTAGGAGGTAGGGATCTCGCTTTCTTT.

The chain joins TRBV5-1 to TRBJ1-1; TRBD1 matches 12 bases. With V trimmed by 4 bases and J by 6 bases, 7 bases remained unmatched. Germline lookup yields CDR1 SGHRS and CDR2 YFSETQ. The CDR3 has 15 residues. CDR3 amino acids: CASSGGDRGLPEAFF. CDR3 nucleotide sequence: TGCGCCAGCAGCGGGGGGGACAGGGGGCTCCCTGAAGCTTTCTTT.

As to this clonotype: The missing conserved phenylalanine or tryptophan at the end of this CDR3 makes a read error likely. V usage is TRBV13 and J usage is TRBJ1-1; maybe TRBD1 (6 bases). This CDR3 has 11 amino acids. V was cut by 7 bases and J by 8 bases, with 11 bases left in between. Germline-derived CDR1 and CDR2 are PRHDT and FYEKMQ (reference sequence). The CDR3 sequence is CASIRGEEAFC. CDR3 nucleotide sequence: TGTGCCAGCATCAGGGGCGAGGAAGCTTTCTGT.

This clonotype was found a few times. CDR3 amino acids: CSARDPHPETQYF. CDR3 in DNA: TGCAGTGCTAGGGATCCCCACCCCGAGACCCAGTACTTC. V and J are TRBV20-1 and TRBJ2-7, with D uncertain. The J call is doubtful: the DNA matches TRBJ2-5 better. CDR3 length: 13 residues. Germline V gene data show CDR1 as DFQATT and CDR2 as SNEGSKA (reference sequence).

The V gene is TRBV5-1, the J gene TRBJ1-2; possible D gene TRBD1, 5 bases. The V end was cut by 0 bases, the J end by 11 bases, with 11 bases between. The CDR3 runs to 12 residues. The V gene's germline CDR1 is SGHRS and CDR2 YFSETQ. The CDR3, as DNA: TGCGCCAGCAGCTTGGATGGGGCCGCTTACACCTTC. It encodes CASSLDGAAYTF. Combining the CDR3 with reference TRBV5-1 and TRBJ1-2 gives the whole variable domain KAGVTQTPRYLIKTRGQQVTLSCSPISGHRSVSWYQQTPGQGLQFLFEYFSETQRNKGNFPGRFSGRQFSNSRSEMNVSTLELGDSALYLCASSLDGAAYTFGSGTRLTVV.